These 11 T cell receptor beta chains originate from one sample sequenced in a study of blood T cell repertoires in COVID-19. Sequencing used immunoSEQ multiplex PCR; TCRdb keeps in-frame clones, though not all of them. The sample has fewer than 70,000 clones, roughly 83% seen once. Sequencing was carried out using peripheral blood. The receptors come from a man aged 50-59 years with active COVID-19.

The chain has TRBV24-1 and TRBJ2-5; 9 nucleotides line up with TRBD2. V shed 3 bases, J shed 4 bases, and the junction held 5 bases outside the gene matches. CDR3 length equals 15 residues. Germline CDR1 reads KGHDR; CDR2 reads SFDVKD. The CDR3 here is CATSDPAGGGETQYF. CDR3 nucleotides: TGTGCCACCAGTGATCCAGCGGGGGGCGGAGAGACCCAGTACTTC.

The chain couples TRBV30 to TRBJ1-6, with D perhaps TRBD1 (5 bases). The CDR3 contains 16 residues. Looked up from germline, CDR1 is GTSNPN and CDR2 is SVGIG (reference sequence). Trimming left V 5 bases short and J 8 bases short, with 22 bases between. The CDR3 reads CAWGDYPGPKDSPLHF. The CDR3 DNA is TGTGCCTGGGGGGACTATCCGGGTCCCAAGGATTCACCCCTCCACTTT.

This clone turned up a few times. This chain links TRBV18 with TRBJ2-7; 8 bases fit TRBD2. The germline gives CDR1 KGHSH, CDR2 LQKENI. V lost 5 bases to trimming and J lost 4 bases; unmatched junction nucleotides: 10. This CDR3 spans 15 amino acids. This CDR3 is CASSTGGGGPYEQYF. The CDR3 region has the DNA TGTGCCAGCTCAACGGGAGGGGGTGGACCTTACGAGCAGTACTTC.

The V gene is TRBV30, the J gene TRBJ1-6, with a weak D call TRBD1 (5 bases). Germline loops: CDR1 GTSNPN, CDR2 SVGIG (reference sequence). Trimming left V 0 bases short and J 3 bases short, with 12 bases between. This CDR3 contains 16 residues. The CDR3: CAWSVRQGNYNSPLHF. In nucleotides, the CDR3 is TGTGCCTGGAGTGTACGGCAGGGAAACTATAATTCACCCCTCCACTTT.

This clone was seen more than once but under ten times. The J gene is TRBJ2-7, the V gene TRBV7-6, with TRBD1 identical over 7 bases. This CDR3 has 17 amino acids. Germline values: CDR1 SGHVS, CDR2 FNYEAQ. Germline trimming cut 2 bases from V and 4 bases from J; bases unmatched to any gene: 14. The CDR3 loop is CASSLPSPGTEEYEQYF. The CDR3 DNA follows: TGTGCCAGCAGCTTACCGAGTCCCGGGACAGAGGAATACGAGCAGTACTTC.

This clone was seen a few times. The chain uses TRBV5-8 and TRBJ1-6; D unclear. This CDR3 is built from 14 residues. Germline-derived CDR1 and CDR2 are SGHTS and YDEGEE. V lost 4 bases and J 8 bases, leaving 13 bases between the germline ends. CDR3 amino acids: CASSPRGGDSPLHF. CDR3 bases: TGTGCCAGCAGCCCGCGGGGTGGGGATTCACCCCTCCACTTT. Based on the CDR3 plus reference TRBV5-8 and TRBJ1-6, the full variable domain is EAGVTQSPTHLIKTRGQQATLRCSPISGHTSVYWYQQALGLGLQFLLWYDEGEERNRGNFPPRFSGRQFPNYSSELNVNALELEDSALYLCASSPRGGDSPLHFGNGTRLTVT.

J is TRBJ2-5 and V is TRBV11-2; 9 bases are shared with TRBD2. V gave up 5 bases and J gave up 4 bases; unmatched junction bases: 14. Germline V lookup: CDR1 SGHAT, CDR2 FQNNGV. The CDR3 length is 17 residues. For the CDR3, the DNA is TGTGCCAGCAGCCCCGGGGGAACTAGCGGGCCCCGAGAGACCCAGTACTTC. This gives the protein CASSPGGTSGPRETQYF.

The V call is TRBV5-1, the J call TRBJ1-1; possible D gene TRBD1, 6 bases. The CDR3 runs 13 residues. The V gene lost 4 bases and the J gene lost 7 bases, with 14 bases spanning the gap. CDR1 and CDR2 (germline): SGHRS, YFSETQ. CDR3 region: CASSPGGWGEAFF. CDR3 nucleotide sequence: TGCGCCAGCAGCCCGGGGGGCTGGGGTGAAGCTTTCTTT.

This rearrangement joins TRBV7-9 to TRBJ2-5; TRBD2 aligns across 7 bases. Germline trimming cut 5 bases from V and 1 base from J; bases unmatched to any gene: 7. Per the germline V gene, CDR1 is SEHNR and CDR2 is FQNEAQ (reference sequence). CDR3 length: 15 residues. CDR3 sequence reads: CASSPRGVGQETQYF. The CDR3 coding sequence is TGTGCCAGCAGCCCCCGGGGGGTTGGCCAAGAGACCCAGTACTTC.

This clone was seen just once. The chain joins TRBV15 to TRBJ2-4; weak D call: TRBD2 (6 bases). V shed 2 bases and J shed 0 bases, with 11 bases lying between them. The CDR3 consists of 16 residues. CDR1 is LNHNV, CDR2 YYDKDF, per germline (reference sequence). The CDR3 sequence: CATSRTGGIAKNIQYF. The CDR3 DNA follows: TGTGCCACCAGCAGAACAGGCGGGATAGCCAAAAACATTCAGTACTTC.

The V call is TRBV7-2, the J call TRBJ2-7, with 13 bases that match TRBD2. Germline V gives CDR1 SGHTA, CDR2 FQGNSA. V was clipped by 3 bases and J by 5 bases; unmatched bases: 16. The length of the CDR3 is 19 residues. For the CDR3, the DNA is TGTGCCAGCAGCTTCCCCCGACAGACTAGCGGGGGGCCCCGCGACGAGCAGTACTTC. The encoded protein is CASSFPRQTSGGPRDEQYF.